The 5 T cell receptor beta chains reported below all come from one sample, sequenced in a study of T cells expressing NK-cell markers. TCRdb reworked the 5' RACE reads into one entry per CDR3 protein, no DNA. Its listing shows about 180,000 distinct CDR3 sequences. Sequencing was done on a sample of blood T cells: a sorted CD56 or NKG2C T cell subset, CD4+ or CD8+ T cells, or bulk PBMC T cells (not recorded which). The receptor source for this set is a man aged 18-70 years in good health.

The CDR3 protein is CASSQESTGEQYF. This chain links TRBV14 with TRBJ2-7. Per germline, CDR1 SGHDN and CDR2 FVKESK. The CDR3 contains 13 residues.

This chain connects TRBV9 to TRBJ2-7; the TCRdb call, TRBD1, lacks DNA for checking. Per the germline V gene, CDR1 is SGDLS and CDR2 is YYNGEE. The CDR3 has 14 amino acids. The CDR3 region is CASSGGQGSYEQYF.

CDR3 loop: CASSRAQGRGGEQFF. The rearrangement uses TRBV7-3 and TRBJ2-1; TCRdb indicates TRBD2, and absent DNA this call remains unverified. The CDR3 is 15 residues long. The V gene's germline CDR1 is SGHTA and CDR2 FQGTGA.

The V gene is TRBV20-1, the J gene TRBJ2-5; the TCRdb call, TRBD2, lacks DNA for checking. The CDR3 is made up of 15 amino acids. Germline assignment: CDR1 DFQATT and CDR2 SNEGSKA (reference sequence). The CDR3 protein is CSARAVAGVGETQYF.

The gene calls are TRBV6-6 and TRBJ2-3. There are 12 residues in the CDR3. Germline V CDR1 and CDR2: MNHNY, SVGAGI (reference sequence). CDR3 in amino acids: CASSYSGDTQYF.